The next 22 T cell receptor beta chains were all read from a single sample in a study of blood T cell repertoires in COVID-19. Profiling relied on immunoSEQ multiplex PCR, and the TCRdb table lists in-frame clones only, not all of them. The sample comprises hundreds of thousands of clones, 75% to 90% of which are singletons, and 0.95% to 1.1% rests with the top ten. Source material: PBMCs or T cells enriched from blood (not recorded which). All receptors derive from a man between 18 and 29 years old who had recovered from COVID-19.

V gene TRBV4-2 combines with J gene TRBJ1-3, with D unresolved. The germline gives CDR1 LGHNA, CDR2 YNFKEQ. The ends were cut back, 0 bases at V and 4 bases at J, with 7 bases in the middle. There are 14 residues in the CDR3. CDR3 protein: CASSQDREGNTIYF. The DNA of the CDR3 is TGTGCCAGCAGCCAAGATAGGGAGGGAAACACCATATATTTT.

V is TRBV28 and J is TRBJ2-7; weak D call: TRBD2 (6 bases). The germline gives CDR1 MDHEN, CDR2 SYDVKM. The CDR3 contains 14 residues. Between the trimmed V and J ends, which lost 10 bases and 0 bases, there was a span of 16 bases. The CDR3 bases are TGTGCCACCTGCGGGACTCGACTCTCCTACGAGCAGTACTTC. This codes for CATCGTRLSYEQYF.

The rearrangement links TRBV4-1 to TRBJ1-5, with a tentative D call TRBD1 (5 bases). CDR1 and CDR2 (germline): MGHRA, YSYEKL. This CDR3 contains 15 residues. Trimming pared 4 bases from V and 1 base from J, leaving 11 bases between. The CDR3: CASSPHDRSNQPQHF. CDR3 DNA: TGCGCCAGCAGCCCCCACGACAGAAGCAATCAGCCCCAGCATTTT.

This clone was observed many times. CDR3 coding DNA: TGTGCCTACCGATTGGGGTCGGGGGAGACCCAGTACTTC. Its translation: CAYRLGSGETQYF. The chain has TRBV7-9 and TRBJ2-5; D perhaps matches TRBD2 (5 bases). V lost 11 bases, J lost 5 bases, and 18 bases lay in between. This CDR3 is 13 amino acids long. Germline V CDR1 and CDR2: SEHNR, FQNEAQ (reference sequence).

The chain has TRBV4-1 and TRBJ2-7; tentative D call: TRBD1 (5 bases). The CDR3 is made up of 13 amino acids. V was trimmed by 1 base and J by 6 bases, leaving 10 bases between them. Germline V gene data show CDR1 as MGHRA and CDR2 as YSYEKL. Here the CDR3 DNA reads TGCGCCAGCAGCCAAGCGCAGGGAAGCGAGCAGTACTTC. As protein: CASSQAQGSEQYF.

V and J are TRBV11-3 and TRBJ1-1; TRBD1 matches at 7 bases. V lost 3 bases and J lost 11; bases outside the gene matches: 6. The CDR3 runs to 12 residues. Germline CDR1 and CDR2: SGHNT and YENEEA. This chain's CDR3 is CASSFPQGEAFF. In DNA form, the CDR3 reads TGTGCCAGCAGCTTTCCTCAGGGGGAGGCTTTCTTT.

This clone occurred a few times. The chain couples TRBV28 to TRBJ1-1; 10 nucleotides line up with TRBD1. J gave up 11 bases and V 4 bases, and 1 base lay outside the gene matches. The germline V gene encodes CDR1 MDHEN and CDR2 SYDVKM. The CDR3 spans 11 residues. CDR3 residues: CASSWTGGAFF. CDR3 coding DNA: TGTGCCAGCAGTTGGACAGGGGGGGCTTTCTTT.

CDR3 sequence reads: CASSLSLDREKSEAFF. As DNA, the CDR3 is TGTGCCAGCAGCTTATCTCTCGACAGGGAAAAATCTGAAGCTTTCTTT. This chain links TRBV7-3 with TRBJ1-1; 7 bases are shared with TRBD1. J gave up 6 bases and V 2 bases, and 12 bases lay outside the gene matches. This CDR3 spans 16 amino acids. CDR1 and CDR2 (germline): SGHTA, FQGTGA.

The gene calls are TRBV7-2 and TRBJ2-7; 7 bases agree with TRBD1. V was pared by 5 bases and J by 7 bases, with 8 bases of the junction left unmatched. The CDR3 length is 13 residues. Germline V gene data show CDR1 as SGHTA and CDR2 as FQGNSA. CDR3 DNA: TGTGCCAGCAGCCCCGGGACAGTTCAGGAGCAGTACTTC. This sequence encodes CASSPGTVQEQYF.

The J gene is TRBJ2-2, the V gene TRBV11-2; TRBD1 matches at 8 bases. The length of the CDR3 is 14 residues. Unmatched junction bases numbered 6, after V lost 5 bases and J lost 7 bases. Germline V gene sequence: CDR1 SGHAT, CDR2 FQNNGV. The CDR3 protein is CASSNGQGIGELFF. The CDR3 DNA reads TGTGCCAGCAGCAACGGACAGGGAATCGGGGAGCTGTTTTTT.

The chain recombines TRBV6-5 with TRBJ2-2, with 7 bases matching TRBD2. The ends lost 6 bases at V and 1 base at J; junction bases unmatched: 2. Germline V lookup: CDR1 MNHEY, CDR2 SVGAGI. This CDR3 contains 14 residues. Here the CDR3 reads CASRRGKNTGELFF. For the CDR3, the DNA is TGTGCCAGCAGGCGGGGGAAGAACACCGGGGAGCTGTTTTTT.

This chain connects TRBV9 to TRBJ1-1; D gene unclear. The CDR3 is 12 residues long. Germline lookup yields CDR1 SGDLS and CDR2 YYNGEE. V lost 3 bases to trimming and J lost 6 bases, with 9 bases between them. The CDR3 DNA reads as TGTGCCAGCAGCGAGGAGGGAGCTGAAGCTTTCTTT. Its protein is CASSEEGAEAFF.

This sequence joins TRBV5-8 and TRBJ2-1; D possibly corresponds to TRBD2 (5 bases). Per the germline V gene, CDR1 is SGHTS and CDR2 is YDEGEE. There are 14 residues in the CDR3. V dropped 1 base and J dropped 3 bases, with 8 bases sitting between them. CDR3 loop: CASSLRGYYNEQFF. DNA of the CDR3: TGTGCCAGCAGCTTGCGGGGATACTACAATGAGCAGTTCTTC.

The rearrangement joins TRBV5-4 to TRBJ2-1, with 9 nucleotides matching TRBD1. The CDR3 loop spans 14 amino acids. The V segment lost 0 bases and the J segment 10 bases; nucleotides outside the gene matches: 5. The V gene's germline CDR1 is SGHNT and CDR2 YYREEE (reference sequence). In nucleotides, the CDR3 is TGTGCCAGCAGCTTGGTACAGGGGGCTAAGGAGCAGTTCTTC. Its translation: CASSLVQGAKEQFF.

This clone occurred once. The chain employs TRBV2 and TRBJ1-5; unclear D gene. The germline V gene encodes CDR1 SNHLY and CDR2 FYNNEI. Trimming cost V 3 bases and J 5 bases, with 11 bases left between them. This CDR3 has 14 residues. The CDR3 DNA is TGTGCCAGCAGTGACCGCAGTGGGCATCAGCCCCAGCATTTT. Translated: CASSDRSGHQPQHF.

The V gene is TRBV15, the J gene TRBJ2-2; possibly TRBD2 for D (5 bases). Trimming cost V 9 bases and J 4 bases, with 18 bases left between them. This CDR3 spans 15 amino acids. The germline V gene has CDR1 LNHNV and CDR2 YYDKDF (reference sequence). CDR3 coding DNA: TGTGCCACTCTAGAACGAGCGGTGGGCACCGGGGAGCTGTTTTTT. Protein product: CATLERAVGTGELFF.

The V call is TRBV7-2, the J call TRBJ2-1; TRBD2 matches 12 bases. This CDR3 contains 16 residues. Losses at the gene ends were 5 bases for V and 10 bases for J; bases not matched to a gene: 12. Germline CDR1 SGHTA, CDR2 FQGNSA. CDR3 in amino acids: CASSPPGLAGWGEQFF. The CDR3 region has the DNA TGTGCCAGCAGCCCCCCCGGACTAGCGGGATGGGGGGAGCAGTTCTTC. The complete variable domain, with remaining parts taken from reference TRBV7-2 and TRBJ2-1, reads GAGVSQSPSNKVTEKGKDVELRCDPISGHTALYWYRQSLGQGLEFLIYFQGNSAPDKSGLPSDRFSAERTGGSVSTLTIQRTQQEDSAVYLCASSPPGLAGWGEQFFGPGTRLTVL.

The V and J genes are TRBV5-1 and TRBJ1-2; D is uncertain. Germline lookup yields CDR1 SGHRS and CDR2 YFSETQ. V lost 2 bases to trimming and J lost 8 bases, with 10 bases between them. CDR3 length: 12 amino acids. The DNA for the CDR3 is TGCGCCAGCAGCTTTGGACTGGAGGGCTACACCTTC. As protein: CASSFGLEGYTF. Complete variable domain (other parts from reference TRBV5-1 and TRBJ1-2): KAGVTQTPRYLIKTRGQQVTLSCSPISGHRSVSWYQQTPGQGLQFLFEYFSETQRNKGNFPGRFSGRQFSNSRSEMNVSTLELGDSALYLCASSFGLEGYTFGSGTRLTVV.

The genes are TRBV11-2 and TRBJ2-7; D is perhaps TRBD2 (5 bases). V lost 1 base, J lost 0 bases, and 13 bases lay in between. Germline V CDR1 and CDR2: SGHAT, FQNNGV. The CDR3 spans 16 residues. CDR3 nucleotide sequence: TGTGCCAGCAGCTTAGTTCACGGGCGGGTCTCCTACGAGCAGTACTTC. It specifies CASSLVHGRVSYEQYF.

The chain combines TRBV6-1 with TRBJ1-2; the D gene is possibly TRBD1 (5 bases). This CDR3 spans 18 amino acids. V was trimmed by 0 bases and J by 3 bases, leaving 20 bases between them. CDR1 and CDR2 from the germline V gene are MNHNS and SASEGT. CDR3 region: CASSEATGWQGVHYGYTF. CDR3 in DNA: TGTGCCAGCAGTGAAGCTACCGGGTGGCAGGGCGTGCACTATGGCTACACCTTC.

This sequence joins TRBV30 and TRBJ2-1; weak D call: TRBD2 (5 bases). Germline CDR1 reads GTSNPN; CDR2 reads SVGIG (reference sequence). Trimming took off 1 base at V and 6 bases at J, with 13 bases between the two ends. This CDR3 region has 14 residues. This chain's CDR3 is CAWSAGLPSNEQFF. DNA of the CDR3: TGTGCCTGGAGTGCCGGACTTCCTTCCAATGAGCAGTTCTTC.

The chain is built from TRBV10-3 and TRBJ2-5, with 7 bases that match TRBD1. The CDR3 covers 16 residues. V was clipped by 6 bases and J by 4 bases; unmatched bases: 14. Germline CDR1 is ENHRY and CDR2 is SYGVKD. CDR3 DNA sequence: TGTGCCATCAGCCCTACAGGGGTTGAGGAGAGAGAGACCCAGTACTTC. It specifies CAISPTGVEERETQYF.